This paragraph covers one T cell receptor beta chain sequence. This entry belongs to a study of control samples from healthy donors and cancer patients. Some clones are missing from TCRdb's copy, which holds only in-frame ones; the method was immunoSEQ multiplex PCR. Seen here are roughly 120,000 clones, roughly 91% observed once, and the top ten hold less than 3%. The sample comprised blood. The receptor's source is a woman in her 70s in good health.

The CDR3 nucleotides read TGTGCCAGCTCACCACCGGGGCAGATGAACACCGGGGAGCTGTTTTTT. Amino acids: CASSPPGQMNTGELFF. The chain couples TRBV18 to TRBJ2-2, with D possibly being TRBD1 (5 bases). V lost 0 bases and J lost 1, with 9 bases in between. Germline CDR1 is KGHSH and CDR2 is LQKENI. This CDR3 has 16 residues.